This paragraph covers one T cell receptor (beta chain) sequence. The antigen is unknown. TCR beta libraries were prepared from cDNA with unique molecular identifiers. T cells numbering roughly 1 to 11 million yielded cDNA molecules that totaled roughly 500,000. MiXCR was run by TCRdb on the PCR reads, yielding one entry per CDR3 protein. The sample includes about 380,000 distinct CDR3 sequences, about a third of them seen just once. The data are from a study of post-analysis software for immune sequencing data. General study points: Patients carried several TRBV segments more frequently than controls did, and TRBV5-6, TRBV5-1 and TRBV20-1 were among them.

V lost 6 bases and J 8 bases, leaving 23 bases between the germline ends. Germline V gives CDR1 SGHRS, CDR2 YFSETQ. The CDR3 length is 16 residues. Sequences were obtained from blood. The V call is TRBV5-1, the J call TRBJ1-4; D ambiguous. This receptor was obtained from a girl aged 5 to 17 with multiple sclerosis. The CDR3 spells CASKLSSRAPGEKLFF. The CDR3 DNA reads as TGCGCCAGCAAGCTTTCCTCCCGGGCCCCAGGAGAAAAACTGTTTTTT.